This TCR beta chain was retrieved from a study of cytomegalovirus exposure and HLA in healthy donors (dated by TCRdb to the late 2010s). Context from the whole study: An earlier analysis of several hundred of the donors reported around 280 Gb of sequence data and approximately 120 million unique TCR beta sequences obtained from about 179 million T cells. An early release covering about 600 HLA-typed donors comprised roughly 300 gigabases of sequencing data and approximately 85 million unique TCR sequences. Of the roughly 400 genotyped donors, about 80% fell in the genetic ancestry cluster associated with self-reported Caucasian donors. The study was designed to test whether signatures of past pathogen exposure could be identified by cataloging public T cell receptors. The study used immunosequencing to profile the T cell repertoires of approximately 630 subjects and linked those repertoires to cytomegalovirus serostatus. In addition to the first cohort of 666 subjects, a separate validation cohort of 100 to 150 different subjects was used. To predict cytomegalovirus infection status, the study combined high-throughput TCR immunosequencing, statistical association of individual TCRs with disease status, and machine learning. In a later analysis, previously published TCR beta repertoires from roughly 710 donors were re-analyzed and high-resolution HLA genotyping was added so that TCR occurrence patterns could be studied. The later analysis used no new phenotypic data to find candidate immune exposures, relying instead on TCR beta sequences and their occurrence across donors. In an earlier analysis of 587 of the donors, high-throughput TCR beta sequencing was used to judge whether each TCR beta V gene segment behaved as functional or pseudogenic. Donor age, sex, ethnicity and CMV serostatus were collected together with the repertoire data. Genome-wide SNP genotypes for about 60% of the 666 donors were used in a later genetic analysis, which treated that subset as a discovery cohort. Every repertoire in the discovery cohort had been generated on one and the same sequencing platform. Both class I and class II loci were covered by HLA typing, at four-digit resolution. The number of donors typed differed by locus, with roughly 629-640 for A, B, C, DRB1 and DQB1, around 560 for DQA1, 600 to 610 for DPA1, and about 450 for DPB1. Roughly 5 DR-DQ haplotypes were handled as single units for association and clustering, since linkage in the cohort was strong. Among 300 to 500 genotyped donors of the cohort, an average of approximately 200,000 unique TCR beta nucleotide sequences was sequenced per donor, of which approximately 19% were non-productive.

The receptor library was made with the immunoSEQ multiplex PCR assay. For the multiplex PCR, a mixture combining 60 forward primers for TCR Vbeta segments and 13 reverse primers for TCR Jbeta segments was used. Amplification of the CDR3 region of rearranged TCR beta genes was performed with a multiplex PCR assay on genomic DNA. Amplified TCR beta libraries were sequenced as 87-base-pair reads on the Illumina HiSeq System. For the original study's pipeline: Across the 640 or so repertoires, a later analysis counted tens of millions of unique TCR beta chains, roughly 11 million of which were shared by at least two donors. Raw reads were error-corrected and collapsed into unique sequences by a nearest-neighbor algorithm in which closely related sequences were merged to remove PCR and sequencing errors. Alignment of CDR3 sequences to IMGT reference sequences was used to assign V, D and J gene segments. For a sequence to be retained, a match of at least six nucleotides was required to both a V gene segment and a J gene segment. A rearrangement counted as productive if the CDR3 had no stop codons and remained in frame with V and J, and every other rearrangement counted as non-productive. Following IMGT convention, CDR3 was defined as the stretch from the second conserved V-encoded cysteine up to the conserved J-encoded phenylalanine. Sequences without an unambiguous match to a single V gene segment were excluded from the earlier analysis of 450 to 650 of the donors. In an earlier analysis of 587 of the donors, a V segment was called functional when productive rearrangements were above 56.7%, and segregating when the standard deviation between donors exceeded 5%. To diagnose cytomegalovirus status from the catalog of TCR beta chain sequences, a statistical classification framework was built. V and J gene assignment, in a later analysis, came from comparing TCR nucleotide sequences with IMGT/GENE-DB human TR gene sequences. In a later analysis, CDR3 sequences and most-parsimonious VDJ recombination scenarios were assigned using the TCRdist pipeline. A later analysis defined each TCR beta chain by its CDR3 amino acid sequence plus V-gene family, and excluded reads lacking a unique V-gene family. As a way to deal with suspected cross-contamination and a sequencing artifact, a later analysis dropped 450 to 600 nucleotide sequences that were highly shared and had low generation probability. In a later analysis, a clonal expansion index was calculated for each public chain from normalized within-repertoire ranks of inferred template counts. A later analysis computed generation probabilities with a VDJ recombination model fitted to out-of-frame rearrangements, and checked the results against IGoR. Hypergeometric tests were used in a later analysis to score TCR-TCR, TCR-HLA and TCR-CMV co-occurrence, with a repertoire-size bias correction applied to the TCR pairs. A later analysis estimated false discovery rates by permuting HLA or CMV assignments 20 times. In a later analysis, co-occurring TCRs were grouped with DBSCAN, and TCRdist sequence similarity was added when clustering was performed within HLA-allele-positive subsets. Co-occurrence clustering excluded repertoires with fewer than 30,000 or more than 120,000 public chains, plus five with anomalous nucleotide sharing. The clones in this table, taken by TCRdb from immuneACCESS, are in-frame only. Not every clone is retained; where verified, under half of the shortfall comes from an unresolved V gene, and the cause of the rest is unknown. The V and J calls and clone size were taken over from that table, and D and trimming were inferred from the DNA. This sample gives about 170,000 clones in total; roughly 80% of them show up just once. The ten largest account for 13% of the sample.

In total, fewer than 750 healthy bone marrow donors made up the cohort. All cohort members were sampled while nominally healthy, although unrecorded immune exposures were likely present. The donor tested CMV seropositive, placing the donor among the 289 seropositive members of the cohort. A peripheral blood sample was provided by each donor, and peripheral blood mononuclear cells were used for TCR beta sequencing. Genomic DNA was extracted from the blood cell samples with the Qiagen DNeasy Blood Extraction Kit. CDR1 and CDR2 are read off the germline V gene as SGHTA and FQGTGA. Inclusive of the bounding cysteine and phenylalanine, the CDR3 is 15 residues long. Of all the DNA, just the CDR3 is kept, 45 bases in frame from base 1. V trim: 5 bases; J trim: 7 bases; unmatched bases: 10. Overall study results and their limits: Several of the top co-occurrence clusters appeared to be linked to parvovirus B19, influenza, CMV and Epstein-Barr virus, according to a later analysis. A further reported finding was that TCR beta sequences accurately predicted the HLA-A and HLA-B alleles for most subjects in the first cohort. A later analysis associated 16,951 TCR beta sequences with specific HLA alleles at a false discovery rate of 0.05. HLA typing was unavailable for some donors at each locus, so association tests used only the typed subset. Cytomegalovirus status was reported to be diagnosed by the classifier with high specificity and sensitivity in both the original and validation cohorts. A later analysis found that HLA-associated TCR beta chains were more clonally expanded and had lower generation probabilities than equally common non-associated chains. Linkage disequilibrium might explain the correlated functional status among segregating V segments, but an unknown experimental factor could not be ruled out. According to a later analysis, most CMV-associated TCR beta chains appeared to be HLA-restricted, and the HLA associations seemed to be driven largely by CMV exposure. The presence/absence analyses assumed that sequencing depth was roughly uniform across donors, and that assumption may not be true. A later genetic analysis reported fewer N-insertions in productive TCRs among donors in an Asian-associated ancestry cluster than the approximately 670-donor mean. A total of 164 TCR beta chains were listed by the study as associated with cytomegalovirus. Three of the identified cytomegalovirus-associated TCR beta chains were confirmed in vitro to be specific for cytomegalovirus antigens. A cluster of highly shared sequence variants was judged likely to be a technical artifact of the sequencing pipeline. Strong co-occurrence of HLA alleles, especially DR and DQ, made assigning TCR associations to individual alleles difficult. An earlier analysis of around 600 of the donors showed that most TCR beta V segments appeared in productive rearrangements either about 90% or about 30% of the time, which broadly matched IMGT annotations. According to the authors, the approach could potentially be generalized to other disease states and immunological phenotypes. Some IMGT-functional V segments, including TRBV6-2 and TRBV6-3, could not be distinguished by the 87-base-pair reads and were therefore excluded. A later analysis found that TCR association rates varied across HLA loci, with DRB1 alleles showing the most associated TCRs and HLA-C alleles the fewest. While some public TCRs were present in many individuals, most TCR sequences turned up only very rarely across donors. The cohort was sequenced for TCR beta chains only, and without alpha or paired-chain data the features that could be detected were limited. A later genetic analysis associated a missense DCLRE1C variant with V-gene and J-gene trimming of TCR beta chains, and an independent cohort replicated the association. The earlier analysis of nearly 600 of the donors excluded approximately 15 rarely observed V segments, including chromosome 9 orphons, because counts were too low. For the cohort, immune exposure information was limited to CMV serostatus.

For this clone: Its antigen remains undetermined. Within one base of it there is no much larger clone, and no base qualities were kept.

The source of this sequence is a woman between 50 and 59 years old in good health and CMV-seropositive. Source material: PBMCs. This chain joins TRBV7-3 to TRBJ2-5, with 10 junctional bases fitting TRBD2. The CDR3 region: CASSPVAGGPSTQYF. The DNA is TGTGCCAGCAGCCCCGTAGCGGGGGGCCCATCGACCCAGTACTTC.